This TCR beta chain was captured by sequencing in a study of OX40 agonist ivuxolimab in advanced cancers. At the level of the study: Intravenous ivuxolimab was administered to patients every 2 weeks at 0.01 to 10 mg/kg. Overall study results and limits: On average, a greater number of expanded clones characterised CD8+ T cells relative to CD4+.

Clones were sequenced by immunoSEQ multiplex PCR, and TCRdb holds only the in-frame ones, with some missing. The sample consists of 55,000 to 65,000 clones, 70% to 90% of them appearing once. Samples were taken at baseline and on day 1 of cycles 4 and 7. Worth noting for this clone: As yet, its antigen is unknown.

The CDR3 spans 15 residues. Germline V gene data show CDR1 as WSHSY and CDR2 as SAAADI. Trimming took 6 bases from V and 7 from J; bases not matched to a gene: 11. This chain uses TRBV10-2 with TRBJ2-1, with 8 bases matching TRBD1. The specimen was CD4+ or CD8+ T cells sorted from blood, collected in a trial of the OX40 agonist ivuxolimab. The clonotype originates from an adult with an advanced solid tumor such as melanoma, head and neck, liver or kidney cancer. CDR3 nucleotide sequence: TGCGCCAGCAGCGGACAGGGCTCTTTCGGAAATGAGCAGTTCTTC. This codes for CASSGQGSFGNEQFF.